Following are 10 T cell receptor beta chains from one sample sequenced in a study of cytomegalovirus exposure and HLA in healthy donors. Assay used: immunoSEQ multiplex PCR; TCRdb lists only in-frame clones, some missing. The profile shows 180,000 or so clones, around 84% of them singletons. The sequencing input was PBMCs. All receptors come from a woman aged 25 to 39 in good health and CMV-seropositive.

V gene TRBV5-1 combines with J gene TRBJ1-1, with TRBD1 matching over 7 bases. Germline loops: CDR1 SGHRS, CDR2 YFSETQ. The V gene end was trimmed by 5 bases and the J gene end by 5 bases; junction bases not matched to a gene: 9. This CDR3 is 14 amino acids long. The CDR3 region has the DNA TGCGCCAGCAGTCCCGGACAGGAGGGTACTGAAGCTTTCTTT. Its translation: CASSPGQEGTEAFF.

This chain connects TRBV19 to TRBJ2-2; 8 positions match TRBD1. This CDR3 has 15 amino acids. Germline V gene lookup returns CDR1 LNHDA and CDR2 SQIVND (reference sequence). V was pared by 4 bases and J by 1 base, with 2 bases of the junction left unmatched. CDR3 residues: CASSTGTGNTGELFF. The CDR3 nucleotides read TGTGCCAGTAGTACCGGGACAGGGAACACCGGGGAGCTGTTTTTT.

The chain joins TRBV7-2 to TRBJ1-4; D unclear. Germline-derived CDR1 and CDR2 are SGHTA and FQGNSA. The V gene lost 8 bases and the J gene lost 10 bases, with 11 bases spanning the gap. The CDR3 is 11 amino acids. The CDR3 DNA is TGTGCCAGCGGAACAGTTGGAAAACTGTTTTTT. Translated, it gives CASGTVGKLFF.

A single count supports this clone. The rearrangement uses TRBV20-1 and TRBJ2-1, with TRBD1 as a possible D gene (5 bases). Trimming cost V 6 bases and J 15 bases, with 15 bases left between them. Germline V gene data show CDR1 as DFQATT and CDR2 as SNEGSKA (reference sequence). This CDR3 is built from 10 residues. The CDR3 spells CSANHRTRFF. CDR3 nucleotides: TGCAGTGCAAACCACAGGACACGGTTCTTC.

The chain has TRBV2 and TRBJ2-1; TRBD2 matches 9 bases. The V gene end was trimmed by 2 bases and the J gene end by 9 bases; junction bases not matched to a gene: 8. Germline V gives CDR1 SNHLY, CDR2 FYNNEI. The CDR3 extends over 15 amino acids. CDR3 sequence (DNA): TGTGCCAGCAGTGAAATAGCGGGAGCGGGAGGTGAGCAGTTCTTC. Protein: CASSEIAGAGGEQFF.

CDR3 residues: CASSQEPGTDTQYF. The CDR3 DNA follows: TGTGCCAGCAGCCAAGAGCCGGGCACAGATACGCAGTATTTT. This rearrangement joins TRBV14 to TRBJ2-3; D uncertain. Trimming left V 0 bases short and J 1 base short, with 5 bases between. Germline-derived CDR1 and CDR2 are SGHDN and FVKESK. The length of the CDR3 is 14 residues.

The rearrangement links TRBV29-1 to TRBJ2-1; TRBD2 agrees at 12 bases. CDR1 and CDR2 from the germline V gene are SQVTM and ANQGSEA. Trimming took 7 bases from V and 8 from J; bases not matched to a gene: 24. CDR3 length: 19 amino acids. The CDR3 DNA reads as TGCAGCGCCAAAGCCCTAGCGGGAGGGCCTTTATTAGGACAATATGAGCAGTTCTTC. Its protein product is CSAKALAGGPLLGQYEQFF.

This chain links TRBV7-9 with TRBJ2-3, with D unresolved. From germline, CDR1 is SEHNR and CDR2 FQNEAQ (reference sequence). The CDR3 has 12 residues. The ends were cut back, 0 bases at V and 6 bases at J, with 4 bases in the middle. CDR3 in DNA: TGTGCCAGCAGCTTAGCATATGATACGCAGTATTTT. It codes for CASSLAYDTQYF.

The chain employs TRBV6-1 and TRBJ1-1, with D possibly TRBD1 on 6 matching bases. The V end lost 2 bases, the J end lost 10 bases, and 17 bases lay between the germline ends. Germline V lookup: CDR1 MNHNS, CDR2 SASEGT. This CDR3 contains 14 residues. The CDR3 protein is CASSENGQGSRAFF. The CDR3, as DNA: TGTGCCAGCAGTGAAAATGGGCAGGGGTCGCGAGCTTTCTTT.

This clone appeared a single time. This chain uses TRBV12-5 with TRBJ2-1; D is ambiguous. CDR1 and CDR2 (germline): LGHNT, FRNRAP. Deletions cut 5 bases from V and 7 bases from J, with 12 bases between. This CDR3 is 13 amino acids long. The CDR3 here is CASGTELANEQFF. CDR3 nucleotide sequence: TGTGCTAGTGGTACGGAGTTAGCTAATGAGCAGTTCTTC.